The clone carrying this T cell receptor beta chain was found many times. RNA transcripts yielded amplified TCR beta CDR3 regions. HTBI primers were used for first-round RT-PCR of the TCR CDR3. TCRdb re-called the multiplex PCR reads through MiXCR, storing one row per CDR3 protein. The sample contains roughly 350,000 distinct CDR3 sequences, about 14% of which appear only once. This CDR3 is 16 amino acids long. The V gene lost 5 bases and the J gene lost 5 bases, with 21 bases spanning the gap. Germline loops: CDR1 MNHNS, CDR2 SASEGT. The data originate from a study of T cells in Graves' hyperthyroidism and ophthalmopathy.

Input material: blood. The chain links TRBV6-1 to TRBJ2-5; D unresolved. This TCR was recovered from a woman aged 25 to 39 with Graves' ophthalmopathy. For the CDR3, the DNA is TGTGCCAGCAGTTATTTCGGAACGAACAGCCTGGAGACCCAGTACTTC. Its protein is CASSYFGTNSLETQYF.